The 20 T cell receptor beta chains listed next were all sequenced from one sample in a study of T cell clones after liver transplantation. The data were produced by immunoSEQ multiplex PCR, yet TCRdb's version contains in-frame clones alone and is incomplete. The data hold about 16,000 clones, with about 84% observed a single time. The input for sequencing was CD8+ T cells from blood, taken around 50 months after liver transplant. The receptor set was obtained from a human patient who received a liver transplant. Some T cells may be provided by the graft donor.

This clone was picked up a small number of times. The chain carries TRBV2 and TRBJ1-6, with D unclear. Trimming stripped 8 bases from V and 7 bases from J, with 6 bases between. Germline assignment: CDR1 SNHLY and CDR2 FYNNEI. CDR3 size: 11 residues. The chain's CDR3 is CASGENSPLHF. CDR3 nucleotide sequence: TGTGCCAGCGGCGAAAATTCACCCCTCCACTTT.

This sequence joins TRBV28 and TRBJ2-7; D perhaps matches TRBD2 (5 bases). The V end lost 0 bases, the J end lost 1 base, and 13 bases lay between the germline ends. The CDR3 is made up of 16 amino acids. Per germline, CDR1 MDHEN and CDR2 SYDVKM. The CDR3 sequence is CASSLWDSLESYEQYF. The CDR3, as DNA: TGTGCCAGCAGTTTATGGGACTCGTTAGAATCCTACGAGCAGTACTTC.

The CDR3 DNA is TGTGCCAGTAGGGAAAACAGGGGTTGGTATGGCTACACCTTC. It codes for CASRENRGWYGYTF. The chain couples TRBV19 to TRBJ1-2; the match to TRBD1 covers 7 bases. J was trimmed by 5 bases and V by 6 bases; bases with no gene match: 9. CDR1 LNHDA and CDR2 SQIVND come from the germline V gene (reference sequence). The CDR3 totals 14 residues. Based on the CDR3 plus reference TRBV19 and TRBJ1-2, the full variable domain is DGGITQSPKYLFRKEGQNVTLSCEQNLNHDAMYWYRQDPGQGLRLIYYSQIVNDFQKGDIAEGYSVSREKKESFPLTVTSAQKNPTAFYLCASRENRGWYGYTFGSGTRLTVV.

The chain couples TRBV9 to TRBJ1-4; 7 bases match TRBD1. This CDR3 is built from 15 residues. Germline V gene lookup returns CDR1 SGDLS and CDR2 YYNGEE. The V and J ends lost 1 base and 8 bases, in that order; junction bases with no gene match: 8. The CDR3, as DNA: TGTGCCAGCAGCGTAACAGGGGAATTCCAAGAAAAACTGTTTTTT. It translates to CASSVTGEFQEKLFF.

Only a few counts were recorded for this clone. The J gene is TRBJ1-2, the V gene TRBV18; no definite D call. The V end was cut by 0 bases, the J end by 5 bases, with 16 bases between. The CDR3 contains 16 residues. In germline, CDR1 is KGHSH, CDR2 LQKENI. The DNA of the CDR3 is TGTGCCAGCTCACCACCCCCGGACCGCTTAGGTTATGGCTACACCTTC. It yields the protein CASSPPPDRLGYGYTF.

J is TRBJ2-1 and V is TRBV18; 13 nucleotides align to TRBD2. Per the germline V gene, CDR1 is KGHSH and CDR2 is LQKENI. The junction had 14 bases not matched to a gene; V was cut back by 2 bases and J by 4 bases. The CDR3 totals 20 residues. This chain's CDR3 is CASSPRTSGSLPPIYNEQFF. CDR3 DNA: TGTGCCAGCTCACCAAGGACTAGCGGGAGCCTCCCGCCAATTTACAATGAGCAGTTCTTC.

The V and J genes are TRBV7-2 and TRBJ2-5; 7 bases are shared with TRBD2. In germline, CDR1 is SGHTA, CDR2 FQGNSA. Unmatched junction bases numbered 18, after V lost 4 bases and J lost 10 bases. CDR3 size: 16 residues. The CDR3 nucleotides are TGTGCCAGCAGCTCGCTGGGAGGGACTACCCACCTAGACCAGTACTTC. This sequence encodes CASSSLGGTTHLDQYF.

The chain recombines TRBV7-2 with TRBJ2-2; 7 bases are shared with TRBD2. The CDR3 has 18 residues. J was trimmed by 5 bases and V by 5 bases; bases with no gene match: 17. Germline assignment: CDR1 SGHTA and CDR2 FQGNSA. DNA of the CDR3: TGTGCCAGCAGCCGGGCGGGAGCGCGGGCGGGAGAGACCGGGGAGCTGTTTTTT. Its protein is CASSRAGARAGETGELFF.

The rearrangement joins TRBV5-5 to TRBJ1-2; D is uncertain. Germline CDR1 is SGHKS and CDR2 is YYEKEE (reference sequence). There are 15 residues in the CDR3. The ends were cut back, 0 bases at V and 2 bases at J, with 11 bases in the middle. The CDR3 is CASSLELGGNYGYTF. The CDR3, as DNA: TGTGCCAGCAGCTTGGAGTTGGGCGGAAACTATGGCTACACCTTC.

V and J are TRBV19 and TRBJ2-3; TRBD2 matches at 7 bases. Losses at the gene ends were 7 bases for V and 1 base for J; bases not matched to a gene: 14. The CDR3 sequence is 17 residues long. Germline CDR1 LNHDA, CDR2 SQIVND (reference sequence). The CDR3 DNA reads as TGTGCCAGTACCCCCGGAGTGGCGGGAGAACGCACAGATACGCAGTATTTT. Translating it yields CASTPGVAGERTDTQYF.

The chain is built from TRBV6-5 and TRBJ1-6; maybe TRBD1 (6 bases). V was pared by 5 bases and J by 6 bases, with 11 bases between. CDR3 length equals 14 residues. CDR1 is MNHEY, CDR2 SVGAGI, per germline. The CDR3 DNA follows: TGTGCCAGCAGTAGCGGACAGCTTAATTCACCCCTCCACTTT. Translating gives CASSSGQLNSPLHF.

The chain recombines TRBV19 with TRBJ1-4, with D tentatively TRBD1 (6 bases). Germline V gene lookup returns CDR1 LNHDA and CDR2 SQIVND (reference sequence). The CDR3 consists of 14 residues. Trimming stripped 3 bases from V and 8 bases from J, with 13 bases between. CDR3 amino acids: CASSMVVRGEKLFF. The CDR3 coding sequence is TGTGCCAGTAGTATGGTGGTGAGGGGGGAAAAACTGTTTTTT. The full variable domain, rest sourced from reference TRBV19 and TRBJ1-4, is DGGITQSPKYLFRKEGQNVTLSCEQNLNHDAMYWYRQDPGQGLRLIYYSQIVNDFQKGDIAEGYSVSREKKESFPLTVTSAQKNPTAFYLCASSMVVRGEKLFFGSGTQLSVL.

The chain carries TRBV5-4 and TRBJ2-4, with D perhaps TRBD1 (7 bases). The V end lost 2 bases, the J end lost 8 bases, and 14 bases lay between the germline ends. This CDR3 contains 14 residues. CDR1 is SGHNT, CDR2 YYREEE, per germline (reference sequence). CDR3 region: CASSLQGRWDIQYF. The CDR3 region has the DNA TGTGCCAGCAGCTTACAGGGGAGGTGGGACATTCAGTACTTC.

This sequence joins TRBV6-5 and TRBJ1-1; D is ambiguous. In germline, CDR1 is MNHEY, CDR2 SVGAGI. V was pared by 3 bases and J by 10 bases, with 9 bases between. The CDR3 is 11 amino acids. CDR3: CASSYLGVAFF. The CDR3 DNA reads as TGTGCCAGCAGTTATCTCGGGGTAGCTTTCTTT.

The V and J genes are TRBV5-4 and TRBJ1-1; tentative D call: TRBD1 (6 bases). The CDR3 has 13 amino acids. Trimming took off 3 bases at V and 7 bases at J, with 13 bases between the two ends. Germline V gene lookup returns CDR1 SGHNT and CDR2 YYREEE (reference sequence). For the CDR3, the DNA is TGTGCCAGCAGCTCCGGTGGGGGCAGTGAAGCTTTCTTT. Translation: CASSSGGGSEAFF.

The chain links TRBV19 to TRBJ2-5, with D maybe TRBD2 (5 bases). Trimming removed 4 bases at V and 8 bases at J, with 14 bases between. This CDR3 spans 13 amino acids. Germline V gives CDR1 LNHDA, CDR2 SQIVND (reference sequence). DNA for the CDR3: TGTGCCAGTAGTAATGGACCCCGGGGAACCCAGTACTTC. Its translation is CASSNGPRGTQYF.

The J gene is TRBJ1-2, the V gene TRBV6-6; perhaps TRBD1 as D (6 bases). Per germline, CDR1 MNHNY and CDR2 SVGAGI (reference sequence). The V and J ends lost 0 bases and 8 bases respectively, with 13 bases between them. The CDR3 runs 14 residues. The chain's CDR3 is CASSYSQGKGGYTF. In DNA form, the CDR3 reads TGTGCCAGCAGTTACTCCCAGGGGAAAGGCGGCTACACCTTC.

V and J are TRBV7-9 and TRBJ2-7; D is possibly TRBD2 (5 bases). With 5 bases removed from V and 4 bases from J, the gap between germline ends came to 12 bases. Germline V gives CDR1 SEHNR, CDR2 FQNEAQ (reference sequence). This CDR3 contains 13 residues. CDR3 in amino acids: CASSLGISYEQYF. DNA of the CDR3: TGTGCCAGCAGCCTCGGGATCTCTTACGAGCAGTACTTC.

Relative to its sample, this clone is medium-sized. The chain uses TRBV27 and TRBJ2-4; no definite D call. The CDR3 extends over 16 amino acids. V lost 0 bases to trimming and J lost 0 bases, with 9 bases between them. Germline CDR1 and CDR2: MNHEY and SMNVEV (reference sequence). CDR3: CASSLSLGGAKNIQYF. CDR3 nucleotides: TGTGCCAGCAGTTTATCGTTAGGTGGAGCCAAAAACATTCAGTACTTC.

V and J are TRBV20-1 and TRBJ2-7, with D unclear. Germline V gene data show CDR1 as DFQATT and CDR2 as SNEGSKA (reference sequence). The V gene lost 1 base and the J gene lost 6 bases, with 7 bases spanning the gap. The CDR3 is 11 amino acids. The CDR3, as DNA: TGCAGTGCTAGAGTGGTAGTCGAGCAGTACTTC. Translation gives CSARVVVEQYF.